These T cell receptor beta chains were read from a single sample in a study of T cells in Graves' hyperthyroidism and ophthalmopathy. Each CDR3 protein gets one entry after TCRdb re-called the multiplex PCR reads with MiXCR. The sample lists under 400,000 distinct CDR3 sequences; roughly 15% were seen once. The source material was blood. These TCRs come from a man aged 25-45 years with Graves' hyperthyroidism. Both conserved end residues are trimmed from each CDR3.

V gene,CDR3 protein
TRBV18,ASSADYGYT
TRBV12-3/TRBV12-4,ASSSTSGGAYEQY
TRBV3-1,ASRQETLAGGYEQY
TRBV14,ASSQDRAGELF
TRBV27,ATRGQGDYGYT
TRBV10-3,AIRVAGGGTDTQY
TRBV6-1,ASRDTQDPMNTEAF
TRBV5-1,ASRTGTQETQY
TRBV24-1,ATSEPGTAKYYSNQPQH
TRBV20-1,SARGDRDYEQY
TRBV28,ASLSPAVNQPQH
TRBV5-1,ASSEPTSGRKTQY
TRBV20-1,SASHLSGRGNEQF
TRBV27,ASSLRGGPLH
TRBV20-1,SASEGSPYEQY
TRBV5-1,ASSPAGTSGRKADTQY
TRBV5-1,ASSLTQGFTEAF
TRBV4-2,ASSQSQNQGAGTEAF
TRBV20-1,SANRPTETQY
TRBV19,ASSIVGRSPKYNEQF
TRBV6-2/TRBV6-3,ASSDRRGVFGNTIY
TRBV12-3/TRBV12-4,ASSARDSGRYGYT
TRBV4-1,ASSQQMEVPLGETQY
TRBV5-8,ASSSISGWGTEAF
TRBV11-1,ASSFTGVVNEQF
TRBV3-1,ASSQERSPSDTQY
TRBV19,ASRSMGNYGYT
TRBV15,ATSRDSQGADT
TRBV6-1,ASSGQTYEQY
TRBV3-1,ASSRRERHGYT
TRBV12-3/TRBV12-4,ASSMTGVNQPQH
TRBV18,ASSPTGTGTYNEQF
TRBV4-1,ASSQDRLAPTDTQY
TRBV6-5,ASSYVQEGLDEQY
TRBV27,ASTPIGVLGPTGEQY